This T cell receptor beta chain was sequenced for a study of blood T cell repertoires in COVID-19. Across the whole study: In each case, the material was cDNA or gDNA derived from T cells, B-cell-depleted T cells, or PBMCs.

In the authors' methods: Reference gene primer amplification gave nucleated cell count estimates. Clones were read by immunoSEQ multiplex PCR, and TCRdb kept only the in-frame ones, dropping some. V, J and clone size reflect that table, while D and trimming were determined from the DNA. The sample gives some 330,000 clones, around 83% of which show up once; about 5.4% is in the top ten. Individuals drawn from under 30 US areas were about 18 to 90 years old. Cohort placement rested on clinical history that participants reported themselves. CDR1 and CDR2 (germline): MNHEY, SVGEGT. Unmatched junction bases numbered 5, after V lost 4 bases and J lost 2 bases. This CDR3 comprises 16 residues.

The chain carries TRBV6-2 or TRBV6-3 and TRBJ2-5; 12 nucleotides align to TRBD2. The receptor was isolated from a woman between 45 and 60 years old who had recovered from COVID-19. The specimen was PBMCs or T cells enriched from blood (not recorded which). Here the CDR3 reads CASSFGLAGPQETQYF. Written as DNA, the CDR3 is TGTGCCAGCAGTTTCGGACTAGCGGGACCTCAAGAGACCCAGTACTTC.